A selection of T cell receptor beta chains follows, all from one sample in a study of blood T cell repertoires in COVID-19. Using immunoSEQ multiplex PCR, the repertoire was profiled, and TCRdb retains in-frame clones only, with some absent. This sample carries some 130,000 clones, around nine tenths of them seen once, and the ten largest clones take under 4.5%. The sample taken for sequencing was peripheral blood. These receptors came from a man aged 50 to 60 with active COVID-19. Each CDR3 is given with its conserved first and last residue. Fields, in order: V gene, D gene, J gene, clone size, CDR3 DNA, CDR3 protein. D genes are given only for firm matches. Expanded clones get a size class; other rows say once, few or many, or leave the size out.

>TRBV11-3|TRBD1|TRBJ2-3|NA
TGTGCCAGCAGCTTCACCGCCGGGACAGGGGAAGATACGCAGTATTTT
CASSFTAGTGEDTQYF
>TRBV12-3/TRBV12-4|NA|TRBJ1-2|NA
TGTGCCAGCAGTTTCGGACAGCCTCGAGGCTACACCTTC
CASSFGQPRGYTF
>TRBV27|NA|TRBJ1-6|NA
TGTGCCAGCAGTTTATCTCCAGGCAGGGCGAATTCACCCCTCCACTTT
CASSLSPGRANSPLHF
>TRBV7-9|TRBD2|TRBJ2-5|NA
TGTGCCAGCAGCCCTCGTGGTAGCGGGGTCGGAGAGACCCAGTACTTC
CASSPRGSGVGETQYF
>TRBV19|NA|TRBJ1-6|NA
TGTGCCAGTAGTATGGCACAGGGAAATTCACCCCTCCACTTT
CASSMAQGNSPLHF
>TRBV9|TRBD1|TRBJ1-2|NA
TGTGCCAGCAGCGTAGATGGGACAGGGAGTGGTGGCTACACCTTC
CASSVDGTGSGGYTF
>TRBV7-9|NA|TRBJ2-1|NA
TGTGCCAGCAGGGGGCATGGGAACTACAATGAGCAGTTCTTC
CASRGHGNYNEQFF
>TRBV5-1|NA|TRBJ2-5|once
TGCGCCAGCAGCCCCCTCGGGAGCCAAGAGACCCAGTACTTC
CASSPLGSQETQYF
>TRBV3-1/TRBV3-2|NA|TRBJ2-4|once
TGTGCCAGCAGCTCCTGGGGCGAGAACATTCAGTACTTC
CASSSWGENIQYF
>TRBV18|NA|TRBJ1-2|NA
TGTGCCAGCTCACCCGGGTCAAACTATGGCTACACCTTC
CASSPGSNYGYTF
>TRBV6-5|TRBD2|TRBJ2-3|NA
TGTGCCGTGACTAGCGGAATCACAGATACGCAGTATTTT
CAVTSGITDTQYF
>TRBV15|NA|TRBJ1-2|NA
TGTGCCACCAGCAGAGATAGGGTCGGAGGGAATGGCTACACCTTC
CATSRDRVGGNGYTF
>TRBV12-3/TRBV12-4|NA|TRBJ2-1|NA
TGTGCCAGCAGCCTTGACGGGAGTTATGAGCAGTTCTTC
CASSLDGSYEQFF
>TRBV5-1|TRBD1|TRBJ1-2|NA
TGCGCCAGCAGCTTGGAGACAGGGAGATTTGGTTACACCTTC
CASSLETGRFGYTF
>TRBV9|TRBD2|TRBJ2-3|NA
TGTGCCAGCACCCCTAGCGGGGGGGGAGGGGATACGCAGTATTTT
CASTPSGGGGDTQYF
>TRBV12-5|NA|TRBJ1-3|NA
TGTGCTAGTGGTTTGGTATCGGGGGCTGGAAACACCATATATTTT
CASGLVSGAGNTIYF
>TRBV24-1|NA|TRBJ2-1|once
TGTGCCACCAGTGGTACTTGGAATGAGCAGTTCTTC
CATSGTWNEQFF
>TRBV4-2|NA|TRBJ2-6|NA
TGTGCCAGCAGCCGAAGCCCGGGACAAGACACTTTATCTGGGGCCAACGTCCTGACTTTC
CASSRSPGQDTLSGANVLTF
>TRBV5-4|TRBD2|TRBJ2-1|once
TGTGCCAGCAGCCAAGGGACGACTAGCGGCATATACAATGAGCAGTTCTTC
CASSQGTTSGIYNEQFF
>TRBV11-2|TRBD1|TRBJ1-1|NA
TGTGCCAGCAGCCCACGGACAGGGGACTACACTGAAGCTTTCTTT
CASSPRTGDYTEAFF
>TRBV5-1|NA|TRBJ2-3|NA
TGCGCCAGCAGCTTGATGGGGGCATCTAGCACAGATACGCAGTATTTT
CASSLMGASSTDTQYF
>TRBV9|TRBD1|TRBJ1-2|NA
TGTGCCAGCAGCGCCACTTCTTCGGACAGGTGGAACTATGGCTACACCTTC
CASSATSSDRWNYGYTF